Following are 26 T cell receptor beta chains from one sample sequenced in a study of T-cell reconstitution after alpha-beta-depleted transplantation in children. Unique molecular identifiers were built into the TCRbeta library. TCRdb processed the PCR reads anew with MiXCR; each CDR3 protein has one entry. This table holds some 280,000 distinct CDR3 sequences, nearly 10% found once. The material was PBMCs from the stem cell graft donor, obtained from the stem cell graft. Receptors were obtained from a human donor who donated a stem cell graft to a child with SCID.

This clonotype has a handful of counts. The rearrangement joins TRBV5-1 to TRBJ2-5, with 13 bases aligning to TRBD2. CDR1 is SGHRS and CDR2 is YFSETQ in the germline V gene. The V segment lost 3 bases and the J segment 2 bases; nucleotides outside the gene matches: 1. The CDR3 runs 15 residues. The CDR3 region has the DNA TGCGCCAGCAGCTCGACTAGCGGGGGGCAAGAGACCCAGTACTTC. Its translation is CASSSTSGGQETQYF.

The rearrangement links TRBV11-3 to TRBJ2-2, with 11 bases matching TRBD1. Germline CDR1 SGHNT, CDR2 YENEEA. V shed 5 bases, J shed 8 bases, and the junction held 7 bases outside the gene matches. This CDR3 spans 15 amino acids. CDR3 sequence reads: CASSTGQGAPGELFF. The CDR3 region has the DNA TGTGCCAGCAGCACTGGACAGGGGGCACCGGGGGAGCTGTTTTTT.

This clonotype appeared many times. The chain has TRBV12-3 or TRBV12-4 and TRBJ2-3; the D call may be TRBD1 or TRBD2 (5 bases each). The V and J ends lost 3 bases and 1 base respectively, with 17 bases between them. The CDR3 spans 17 residues. CDR3 amino acids: CASSFGGRIRRTDTQYF. CDR3 DNA sequence: TGTGCCAGCAGTTTTGGGGGACGAATCCGACGCACAGATACGCAGTATTTT.

The table lists this clonotype with many counts. The rearrangement uses TRBV29-1 and TRBJ2-4; D is perhaps TRBD1 or TRBD2 (6 bases each). Looked up from germline, CDR1 is SQVTM and CDR2 is ANQGSEA. Deletions cut 4 bases from V and 5 bases from J, with 15 bases between. The CDR3 spans 14 residues. CDR3 nucleotide sequence: TGCAGCGTTGGAACGTCGGGGGCGGAAAACATTCAGTACTTC. This encodes CSVGTSGAENIQYF.

This chain links TRBV5-1 with TRBJ2-5, with D unresolved. V gave up 0 bases and J gave up 2 bases, with 8 bases separating them. This CDR3 contains 14 residues. Per the germline V gene, CDR1 is SGHRS and CDR2 is YFSETQ. The CDR3 spells CASSLGLGQETQYF. The CDR3 DNA sequence: TGCGCCAGCAGCTTGGGTCTAGGACAAGAGACCCAGTACTTC. Using reference TRBV5-1 and TRBJ2-5 for the parts outside the CDR3, the full variable domain is KAGVTQTPRYLIKTRGQQVTLSCSPISGHRSVSWYQQTPGQGLQFLFEYFSETQRNKGNFPGRFSGRQFSNSRSEMNVSTLELGDSALYLCASSLGLGQETQYFGPGTRLLVL.

The rearrangement links TRBV10-3 to TRBJ2-1; TRBD1 matches at 11 bases. V trimming: 8 bases; J trimming: 2 bases; junction bases outside the gene matches: 5. The CDR3 is 15 residues long. CDR1 is ENHRY, CDR2 SYGVKD, per germline. CDR3 loop: CAIASGQGAYNEQFF. CDR3 DNA: TGTGCCATCGCCTCGGGACAGGGGGCCTACAATGAGCAGTTCTTC.

This chain joins TRBV5-1 and TRBJ2-7; 7 bases map to TRBD1. This CDR3 is built from 16 residues. The V and J ends lost 2 bases and 3 bases, in that order; junction bases with no gene match: 11. From germline, CDR1 is SGHRS and CDR2 YFSETQ. The CDR3 reads CASSLPRGQSLYEQYF. The CDR3 DNA reads as TGCGCCAGCAGCTTACCACGGGGACAGAGCCTCTACGAGCAGTACTTC.

The sample holds a few counts of this clonotype. This chain connects TRBV7-2 to TRBJ2-4, with unresolved D. The germline CDR1 and CDR2 sequences are SGHTA and FQGNSA. V dropped 0 bases and J dropped 0 bases, with 18 bases sitting between them. The CDR3 consists of 19 residues. CDR3 loop: CASSLAPISPPIAKNIQYF. CDR3 DNA sequence: TGTGCCAGCAGCTTAGCGCCAATTTCACCTCCAATAGCCAAAAACATTCAGTACTTC.

The J gene is TRBJ2-5, the V gene TRBV23-1; no clear D gene. TRBV23-1 is noted as an ORF with a role that remains uncertain. CDR3 length: 15 residues. V was pared by 2 bases and J by 1 base, with 11 bases between. Written as DNA, the CDR3 is TGCGCCAGCAGTCAACGGACGATTAGCCAAGAGACCCAGTACTTC. It yields the protein CASSQRTISQETQYF.

There are many counts of this clonotype. The chain carries TRBV5-1 and TRBJ2-3; no reliable D call. V was clipped by 4 bases and J by 2 bases, with 11 bases between them. This CDR3 comprises 14 residues. The germline V gene has CDR1 SGHRS and CDR2 YFSETQ. The CDR3 loop is CASSQSAYTDTQYF. For the CDR3, the DNA is TGCGCCAGCAGCCAAAGCGCCTACACAGATACGCAGTATTTT. The full variable domain, its missing parts supplied by reference TRBV5-1 and TRBJ2-3, is KAGVTQTPRYLIKTRGQQVTLSCSPISGHRSVSWYQQTPGQGLQFLFEYFSETQRNKGNFPGRFSGRQFSNSRSEMNVSTLELGDSALYLCASSQSAYTDTQYFGPGTRLTVL.

This clonotype was counted many times. V usage is TRBV12-3 or TRBV12-4 and J usage is TRBJ1-3; no firm D call. The CDR3 runs 14 residues. The V end was cut by 6 bases, the J end by 4 bases, with 13 bases between. The CDR3 bases are TGTGCCAGCAGGCACTCCGAAGGGGGAAACACCATATATTTT. Its translation is CASRHSEGGNTIYF.

This clonotype occurred a few times. The CDR3 spells CASGLGDRATGELFF. As DNA, the CDR3 is TGTGCTAGTGGTTTGGGAGACAGGGCCACCGGGGAGCTGTTTTTT. The rearrangement uses TRBV12-5 and TRBJ2-2, with TRBD1 matching 7 bases. Germline lookup yields CDR1 LGHNT and CDR2 FRNRAP. CDR3 length: 15 amino acids. J was trimmed by 4 bases and V by 1 base; bases with no gene match: 3.

The table lists this clonotype with many counts. The chain joins TRBV5-1 to TRBJ1-1; possible D gene TRBD1, 5 bases. This CDR3 region has 15 residues. V dropped 3 bases and J dropped 1 base, with 13 bases sitting between them. In germline, CDR1 is SGHRS, CDR2 YFSETQ. CDR3 protein: CASSSPFDRNTEAFF. CDR3 in DNA: TGCGCCAGCAGCTCCCCCTTCGACAGGAACACTGAAGCTTTCTTT.

This clonotype was picked up many times. The CDR3 nucleotides read TGTGCCAGCAGCCCATCCTTGGGCGAGCAGTACTTC. Translating gives CASSPSLGEQYF. This rearrangement joins TRBV12-3 or TRBV12-4 to TRBJ2-7; the D is unclear. This CDR3 has 12 residues. Trimming took off 6 bases at V and 6 bases at J, with 12 bases between the two ends.

This clonotype has only a few counts. The rearrangement links TRBV6-5 to TRBJ2-7; 9 nucleotides match TRBD1. The CDR3 runs to 14 residues. V trimming: 6 bases; J trimming: 0 bases; junction bases outside the gene matches: 3. Germline CDR1 and CDR2: MNHEY and SVGAGI. The CDR3 is CASRIQGASYEQYF. The CDR3 DNA is TGTGCCAGCAGGATACAGGGGGCCTCCTACGAGCAGTACTTC.

This chain connects TRBV5-1 to TRBJ2-1; no firm D call. The CDR3 sequence is 16 residues long. Trimming left V 4 bases short and J 1 base short, with 15 bases between. CDR1 SGHRS and CDR2 YFSETQ come from the germline V gene. The CDR3 region is CASSPRSSGSYNEQFF. DNA for the CDR3: TGCGCCAGCAGCCCCCGTTCCTCTGGATCCTACAATGAGCAGTTCTTC.

The V gene is TRBV5-1, the J gene TRBJ1-3; D remains ambiguous. V was pared by 0 bases and J by 5 bases, with 6 bases between. Germline V gives CDR1 SGHRS, CDR2 YFSETQ. The CDR3 has 13 amino acids. CDR3 in DNA: TGCGCCAGCAGCTTGGACCGCCGAAACACCATATATTTT. This gives the protein CASSLDRRNTIYF.

In this sample, this clonotype turned up many times. The chain employs TRBV6-5 and TRBJ1-1, with D tentatively TRBD1 (5 bases). Germline V gives CDR1 MNHEY, CDR2 SVGAGI. This CDR3 is 11 amino acids long. The V gene lost 2 bases and the J gene lost 11 bases, with 9 bases spanning the gap. The CDR3 spells CASSYGGRAFF. The CDR3 DNA follows: TGTGCCAGCAGTTACGGGGGGAGGGCTTTCTTT.

With respect to this clonotype: One end of the junction fails to match germline, which may point to a read error. The chain is built from TRBV6-4 and TRBJ2-2; D uncertain. Germline V gene lookup returns CDR1 MRHNA and CDR2 SNTAGT. The CDR3 contains 16 residues. CDR3 in amino acids: CASSFTGSTNSGELFF. The CDR3 coding sequence is TGTGCCAGCAGTTTTACCGGGTCTACGAACTCCGGGGAGCTGTTTTTT.

This clonotype was counted a few times. V gene TRBV11-2 combines with J gene TRBJ2-5, with D unresolved. From germline, CDR1 is SGHAT and CDR2 FQNNGV. The CDR3 loop spans 14 amino acids. The V and J ends lost 1 base and 2 bases respectively, with 8 bases between them. The CDR3, as DNA: TGTGCCAGCAGCTTAGTACTTGGGCAAGAGACCCAGTACTTC. Translating it yields CASSLVLGQETQYF.

The chain recombines TRBV3-1 with TRBJ2-3, with D maybe TRBD1 (5 bases). V lost 10 bases to trimming and J lost 3 bases, with 20 bases between them. The CDR3 is 15 amino acids. Germline V CDR1 and CDR2: LGHDT, YNNKEL (reference sequence). CDR3 sequence reads: CATCKVVPGTDTQYF. In DNA form, the CDR3 reads TGTGCCACCTGCAAAGTGGTCCCAGGGACAGATACGCAGTATTTT.

This chain uses TRBV20-1 with TRBJ2-6; D is unresolved. The CDR3 is made up of 13 amino acids. The germline gives CDR1 DFQATT, CDR2 SNEGSKA (reference sequence). V was trimmed by 1 base and J by 4 bases, leaving 5 bases between them. CDR3 DNA sequence: TGCAGTGCTAGAGGGTACGGGGCCAACGTCCTGACTTTC. Protein product: CSARGYGANVLTF.

This clonotype has ten or more counts. The gene calls are TRBV10-3 and TRBJ2-7; D is undetermined. The CDR3 has 14 amino acids. CDR1 and CDR2 from the germline V gene are ENHRY and SYGVKD. V dropped 3 bases and J dropped 3 bases, with 12 bases sitting between them. The CDR3 DNA follows: TGTGCCATCAGTGATCGGCTGAGCGACTACGAGCAGTACTTC. Translating it yields CAISDRLSDYEQYF.

The gene calls are TRBV4-1 and TRBJ2-7; the D gene is possibly TRBD1 (6 bases). Germline CDR1 MGHRA, CDR2 YSYEKL. Trimming removed 1 base at V and 2 bases at J, with 18 bases between. This CDR3 is built from 17 residues. The CDR3 sequence is CASSQVKGQITTYEQYF. As DNA, the CDR3 is TGCGCCAGCAGCCAAGTAAAGGGACAAATAACGACCTACGAGCAGTACTTC.

V and J are TRBV15 and TRBJ1-1; D is unresolved. This CDR3 spans 11 amino acids. V lost 4 bases, J lost 3 bases, and 3 bases lay in between. Germline CDR1 and CDR2: LNHNV and YYDKDF (reference sequence). The CDR3 sequence: CATSKYTEAFF. In DNA form, the CDR3 reads TGTGCCACCAGCAAATACACTGAAGCTTTCTTT.

The chain has TRBV20-1 and TRBJ2-3; no clear D gene. The V gene's germline CDR1 is DFQATT and CDR2 SNEGSKA (reference sequence). The CDR3 consists of 14 residues. The ends were cut back, 6 bases at V and 1 base at J, with 14 bases in the middle. CDR3 loop: CSAVGGRGTDTQYF. Written as DNA, the CDR3 is TGCAGTGCCGTCGGCGGTAGGGGCACAGATACGCAGTATTTT.